This T cell receptor beta chain originates from a study of T cell responses to AZD1222 COVID-19 vaccine. Findings and limits, study-wide: In a largely white British group with more females than males, clonal diversity was possibly underestimated.

The germline CDR1 and CDR2 sequences are MGHRA and YSYEKL. The V segment lost 2 bases and the J segment 7 bases; nucleotides outside the gene matches: 8. The CDR3 has 15 residues. This clone was seen once. Its specificity is not known. Assay used: immunoSEQ multiplex PCR; TCRdb lists only in-frame clones, some missing. Of around 140,000 clones listed, roughly 92% are singletons. The clonotype was recovered from an adult in good health. The sample in question was peripheral blood, obtained on day 0 of AZD1222 vaccination. This chain joins TRBV4-1 and TRBJ2-7, with TRBD2 matching 10 bases. CDR3 in amino acids: CASSQTSGGAWEQYF. As DNA, the CDR3 is TGCGCCAGCAGCCAAACAAGCGGGGGGGCCTGGGAGCAGTACTTC.